This is a list of T cell receptor beta chains from one sample in a study of shared clonotypes between healthy human individuals. Clones were read by immunoSEQ multiplex PCR, and TCRdb kept only the in-frame ones, dropping some. The table has more than 1,200,000 clones, 97% to 99% seen once. The material sequenced was naive CD4+ T cells sorted from blood. These receptor sequences come from a man aged 25 to 40 in good health. The CDR3 runs from the conserved cysteine through the conserved F or W. Fields, in order: CDR3 DNA, CDR3 protein, J gene, clone size, V gene, CDR3 length, D gene. D genes are given only for firm matches. Not all rows give a size; the values are once, few, many and, for expanded clones, a class.

TGTGCCAGCAGTTCGCCCGGGGATACGCAGTATTTT	CASSSPGDTQYF	TRBJ2-3	.	TRBV27	12	.
TGTGCCAGCAGCCCAGGACAGGGTTGGGATACGCAGTATTTT	CASSPGQGWDTQYF	TRBJ2-3	.	TRBV7-3	14	TRBD1
TGTGCCAGCAGCTTCCCGGGACAGGGGGTCAATGAGCAGTTCTTC	CASSFPGQGVNEQFF	TRBJ2-1	.	TRBV11-2	15	TRBD1
TGCGCCAGCAGCCAAGAAAAGCGGAGACCCAGTATCCACACAGATACGCAGTATTTT	CASSQEKRRPSIHTDTQYF	TRBJ2-3	.	TRBV4-3	19	.
TGTGCCACAACAGGGGGAGATTCTGGAAACACCATATATTTT	CATTGGDSGNTIYF	TRBJ1-3	.	TRBV6-5	14	TRBD1
TGTGCCAGCAGCGATAGCGGGACTCTTCGCAATGAGCAGTTCTTC	CASSDSGTLRNEQFF	TRBJ2-1	.	TRBV2	15	TRBD2
TGTGCCAGCAGTTACTCTAGCTCCGAGACCCAGTACTTC	CASSYSSSETQYF	TRBJ2-5	.	TRBV6-5	13	.
TGTGCCAGCAGCTTAAAAGGGGCACTTGAAGCTTTCTTT	CASSLKGALEAFF	TRBJ1-1	.	TRBV7-2	13	.
TGTGCTAGTGGTTTGAGACTAGCGGGAACCCTCGGCGATACGCAGTATTTT	CASGLRLAGTLGDTQYF	TRBJ2-3	.	TRBV12-5	17	TRBD2
TGTGCCAGCAGCTTTGGGGGGAACTACAATGAGCAGTTCTTC	CASSFGGNYNEQFF	TRBJ2-1	.	TRBV7-9	14	.
TGTGCCACCCGAAAGGGGATGACGGATACGCAGTATTTT	CATRKGMTDTQYF	TRBJ2-3	.	TRBV27	13	.
TGTGCCAGCACGGTAGGAGGGCTGGGCTACACCTTC	CASTVGGLGYTF	TRBJ1-2	.	TRBV2	12	.
TGTGCCATCAGTGGACTAGCGGGAGGAGAGACCCAGTACTTC	CAISGLAGGETQYF	TRBJ2-5	.	TRBV10-3	14	TRBD2
TGTGCCAGCTCACCACAGGGTCGACTAGCGGGATCCGGAAACATTCAGTACTTC	CASSPQGRLAGSGNIQYF	TRBJ2-4	.	TRBV18	18	TRBD2
TGTGCCAGCAGCCCGGTAACAGGGTCCTCTGGAAACACCATATATTTT	CASSPVTGSSGNTIYF	TRBJ1-3	.	TRBV9	16	.
TGTGCCAGCAGCTCGGGGGGACTAGCGGGAGCCACCGGGGAGCTGTTTTTT	CASSSGGLAGATGELFF	TRBJ2-2	.	TRBV7-6	17	TRBD2
TGTGCCAGCTCACCGGGACAGAGGGAATACACTGAAGCTTTCTTT	CASSPGQREYTEAFF	TRBJ1-1	.	TRBV18	15	TRBD1
TGTGCCAGCAGTGAAGACCTAGCGCTTGAGCAGTTCTTC	CASSEDLALEQFF	TRBJ2-1	.	TRBV2	13	.
TGTGCCAGCACGATCCTGCGGCTAGCGGATTCACCCTACGAGCAGTACTTC	CASTILRLADSPYEQYF	TRBJ2-7	.	TRBV2	17	TRBD2
TGTGCCATCAGTGTAGGGACTAGCGGGAGCTCCTACGAGCAGTACTTC	CAISVGTSGSSYEQYF	TRBJ2-7	.	TRBV10-3	16	TRBD2
TGTGCCAGCAGCTTAGGTCAGGGGCGTCTGAACACTGAAGCTTTCTTT	CASSLGQGRLNTEAFF	TRBJ1-1	.	TRBV7-9	16	.
TGTGCCAGTACCCCGACAGGGGGCGCCGACTATGGCTACACCTTC	CASTPTGGADYGYTF	TRBJ1-2	once	TRBV19	15	TRBD1
TGTGCCAGCAGCTTAGATGGGACAGGGGAATCGGCTGAAGCTTTCTTT	CASSLDGTGESAEAFF	TRBJ1-1	.	TRBV7-2	16	TRBD1
TGTGCCAGCAGTTTCAGGACAGGGGGCACTGAAGCTTTCTTT	CASSFRTGGTEAFF	TRBJ1-1	once	TRBV27	14	TRBD1
TGTGCCAGCAGGTGGGGAGAGAGCTCCTACGAGCAGTACTTC	CASRWGESSYEQYF	TRBJ2-7	.	TRBV27	14	.
TGTGCCAGCAGTTTATCGGTGGGGAGCGGAAACACCATATATTTT	CASSLSVGSGNTIYF	TRBJ1-3	.	TRBV27	15	.
TGTGCCAGCAGCCCCGATACTGAAGCTTTCTTT	CASSPDTEAFF	TRBJ1-1	once	TRBV7-6	11	.
TGTGCCAGCAGAGGACAGGGCCAAGAGACCCAGTACTTC	CASRGQGQETQYF	TRBJ2-5	.	TRBV28	13	TRBD1
TGTGCCAGCAGAGAAGGCGCCAGCGGTCCCTACAATGAGCAGTTCTTC	CASREGASGPYNEQFF	TRBJ2-1	.	TRBV2	16	.
TGTGCCAGCAGTTTCGGGGGTGGCTACACCTTC	CASSFGGGYTF	TRBJ1-2	.	TRBV28	11	.
TGTGCCAGCAACCCCGACAGGGAGGGTGGCTACACCTTC	CASNPDREGGYTF	TRBJ1-2	.	TRBV6-5	13	TRBD1
TGTGCCAGCAATACTCTGGCGGGAGGACAAGAGACCCAGTACTTC	CASNTLAGGQETQYF	TRBJ2-5	.	TRBV2	15	TRBD2
TGTGCCTGGAGCACAGGGACCAACTATGGCTACACCTTC	CAWSTGTNYGYTF	TRBJ1-2	.	TRBV30	13	.
TGTGCCAGTAGTATCTGGACAGGGGTTAACACCGGGGAGCTGTTTTTT	CASSIWTGVNTGELFF	TRBJ2-2	.	TRBV19	16	TRBD1
TGTGCCAGCAGTGGTCAGGGTATAAGCAATCAGCCCCAGCATTTT	CASSGQGISNQPQHF	TRBJ1-5	few	TRBV28	15	.
TGTGCCAGCAGCCCGACAGGACTGAACACCGGGGAGCTGTTTTTT	CASSPTGLNTGELFF	TRBJ2-2	.	TRBV5-4	15	.
TGTGCCAGTAGATATGACGGTAGCACAGATACGCAGTATTTT	CASRYDGSTDTQYF	TRBJ2-3	.	TRBV19	14	.
TGTGCCAGCAGTGCGGGACAGGGTGGGCTTAATGAGCAGTTCTTC	CASSAGQGGLNEQFF	TRBJ2-1	.	TRBV6-4	15	TRBD1
TGTGCCAGCAGTGTCCCGGGTGGGCAGTTCTTC	CASSVPGGQFF	TRBJ2-1	.	TRBV6-1	11	.
TGCAGAAGTATTTCCATGGGTGAAGCTTTCTTT	CRSISMGEAFF	TRBJ1-1	.	TRBV20-1	11	.
TGTGCCAGCAGCCGTTGGGCGGGAGGGTCCTACGAGCAGTACTTC	CASSRWAGGSYEQYF	TRBJ2-7	.	TRBV11-2	15	TRBD2
TGTGCCACCAGCAGAGACAGGGGCCCAACCGAAAAACTGTTTTTT	CATSRDRGPTEKLFF	TRBJ1-4	.	TRBV15	15	.
TGTGCCAGCAGTTCGATCGGACTAGCGGGGGGGAGAGGGACCCAGTACTTC	CASSSIGLAGGRGTQYF	TRBJ2-5	.	TRBV28	17	TRBD2
TGTGCCAGTAGTAGCGGACTAGCGGGCAACTACAATGAGCAGTTCTTC	CASSSGLAGNYNEQFF	TRBJ2-1	.	TRBV19	16	TRBD2
TGTGCCAGCAGCGTAGGGGGTAGCGGGAGGGCTTTTTCCACAGATACGCAGTATTTT	CASSVGGSGRAFSTDTQYF	TRBJ2-3	.	TRBV9	19	TRBD2
TGCGCCAGCAGCTCCGAGGGCCTTAACACTGAAGCTTTCTTT	CASSSEGLNTEAFF	TRBJ1-1	.	TRBV5-1	14	.
TGTGCCAGCAGCTTCGAGGGGTTTACCAATCAGCCCCAGCATTTT	CASSFEGFTNQPQHF	TRBJ1-5	.	TRBV5-5	15	.
TGTGCCAGCAGCTTAGTTGGGTTTGGGGACACTGAAGCTTTCTTT	CASSLVGFGDTEAFF	TRBJ1-1	once	TRBV7-8	15	.
TGTGCCAGCAGCTTAGAGGCGGGCAGGAACACTGAAGCTTTCTTT	CASSLEAGRNTEAFF	TRBJ1-1	.	TRBV7-2	15	.
TGCAGCGTTGTTCACAGCTCCTACGAGCAGTACTTC	CSVVHSSYEQYF	TRBJ2-7	.	TRBV29-1	12	.
TGTGCCAGCACCGAAGGCGGCTTCTTGTCCTACGAGCAGTACTTC	CASTEGGFLSYEQYF	TRBJ2-7	.	TRBV6-1	15	.
TGTGCCAGCAGCCAGACAGGGAGGCGGTACGAGCAGTACTTC	CASSQTGRRYEQYF	TRBJ2-7	.	TRBV6-5	14	.